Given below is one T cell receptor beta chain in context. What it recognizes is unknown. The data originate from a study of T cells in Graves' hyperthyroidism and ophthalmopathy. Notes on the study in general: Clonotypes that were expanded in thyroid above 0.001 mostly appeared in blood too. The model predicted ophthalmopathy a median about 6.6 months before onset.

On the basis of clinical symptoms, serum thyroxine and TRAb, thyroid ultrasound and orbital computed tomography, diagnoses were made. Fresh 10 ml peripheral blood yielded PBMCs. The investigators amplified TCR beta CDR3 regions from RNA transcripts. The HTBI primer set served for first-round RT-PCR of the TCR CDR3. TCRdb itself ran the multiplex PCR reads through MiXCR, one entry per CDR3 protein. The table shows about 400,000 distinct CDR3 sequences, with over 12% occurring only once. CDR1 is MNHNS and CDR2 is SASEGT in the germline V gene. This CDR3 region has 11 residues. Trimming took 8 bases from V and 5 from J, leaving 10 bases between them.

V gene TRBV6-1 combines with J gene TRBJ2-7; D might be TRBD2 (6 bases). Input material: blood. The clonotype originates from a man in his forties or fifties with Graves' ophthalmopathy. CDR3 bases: TGTGCCAGCGGGGGGTTGGACGAGCAGTACTTC. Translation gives CASGGLDEQYF.